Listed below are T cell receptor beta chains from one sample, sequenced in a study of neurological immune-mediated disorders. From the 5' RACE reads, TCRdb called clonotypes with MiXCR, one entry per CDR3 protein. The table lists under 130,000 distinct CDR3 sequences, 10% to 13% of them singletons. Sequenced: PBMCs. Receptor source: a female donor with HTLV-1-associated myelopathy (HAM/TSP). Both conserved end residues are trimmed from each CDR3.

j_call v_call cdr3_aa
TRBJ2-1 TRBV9 ASSVGHSGGGDEQF
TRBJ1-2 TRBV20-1 SAIVGGANYGYT
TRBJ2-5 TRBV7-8 ASSLVLTNKTQY
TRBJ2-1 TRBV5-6 ASSLNKASGGDEQF
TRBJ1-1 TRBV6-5 ASSYGTGNTEAF
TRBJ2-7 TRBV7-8 ASSLSGGLSYEQY
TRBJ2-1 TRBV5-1 ASSPGQGGYNEQF
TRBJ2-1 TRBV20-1 SALTGRAYNEQF
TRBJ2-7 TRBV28 ASSLDRGGSWEQY
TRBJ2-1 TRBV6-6 ASRPLTGSNEQF
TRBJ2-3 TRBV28 ASSEVGTDTQY
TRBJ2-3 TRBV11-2 ASSLEPGNTQY
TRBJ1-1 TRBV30 AWSVTRGNTEAF
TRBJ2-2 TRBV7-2 ASSLEAASNTGELF
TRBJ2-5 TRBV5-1 ASSLGTGTGRETQY
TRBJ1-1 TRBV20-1 SADTGEGAAF
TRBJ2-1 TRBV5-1 ASGTGYNEQF
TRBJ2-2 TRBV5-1 ASSPGTANTGELF
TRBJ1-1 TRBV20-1 SARATGSNTEAF
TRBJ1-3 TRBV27 ASSRFQSVPGNTIY
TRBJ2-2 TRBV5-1 ASSFAPNTGELF
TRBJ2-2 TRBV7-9 ASSPDRGPTGELF
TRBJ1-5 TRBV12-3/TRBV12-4 ASSLTGSNQPQH
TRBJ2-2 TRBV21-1 ASSKARDKNTGELF
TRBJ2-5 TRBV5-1 ASSLSQKETQY
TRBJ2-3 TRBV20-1 SARAGDTDTQY
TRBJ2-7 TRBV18 ASSPEGGLSYEQY
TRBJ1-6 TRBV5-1 ASREGRNSPLH
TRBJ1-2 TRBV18 ASSPDSNYGYT
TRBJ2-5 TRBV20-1 SARDSQETQY
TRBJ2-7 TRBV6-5 ASRQGAGGYEQY
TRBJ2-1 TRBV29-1 SVGWDRGRDEQF